The entry that follows covers one T cell receptor beta chain sequence. The entry originates in a study of T cell responses to AZD1222 COVID-19 vaccine. Assay: immunoSEQ multiplex PCR; the TCRdb copy retains only in-frame clones and omits some. The sample records roughly 180,000 clones, roughly 90% being singletons. The germline V and J ends were trimmed by 7 bases and 3 bases, with 17 bases remaining between them. CDR3 length: 14 residues. Germline V gene data show CDR1 as SGHRS and CDR2 as YFSETQ. The TCR was taken from an adult who received the AZD1222 COVID-19 vaccine. The sequenced sample was peripheral blood, obtained 28 days after the second AZD1222 dose. This chain joins TRBV5-1 and TRBJ2-7; D might be TRBD2 (6 bases). This chain's CDR3 is CASPNQRVIYEQYF. For the CDR3, the DNA is TGCGCCAGCCCAAACCAGCGGGTGATCTACGAGCAGTACTTC.